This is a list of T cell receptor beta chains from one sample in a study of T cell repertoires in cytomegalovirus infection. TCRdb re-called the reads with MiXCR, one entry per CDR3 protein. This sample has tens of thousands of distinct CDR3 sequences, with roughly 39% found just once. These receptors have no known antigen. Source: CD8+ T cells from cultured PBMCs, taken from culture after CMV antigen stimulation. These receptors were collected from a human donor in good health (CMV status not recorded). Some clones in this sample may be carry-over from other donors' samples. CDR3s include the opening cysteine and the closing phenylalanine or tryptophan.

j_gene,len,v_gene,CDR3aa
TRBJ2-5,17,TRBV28,CASSPTPTRTREETQYF
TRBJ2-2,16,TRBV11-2,CASSLDLQGGTGELFF
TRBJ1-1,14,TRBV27,CASSLQGSPVEAFF
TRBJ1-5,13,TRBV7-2,CASSLTEHQPQHF
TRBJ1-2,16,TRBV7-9,CASSQNSRSAKSGYTF
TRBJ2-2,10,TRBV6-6,CAIGGGELFF
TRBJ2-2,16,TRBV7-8,CASSFVRRGNTGELFF
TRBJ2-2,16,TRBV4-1,CASSLQSWGLPGELFF
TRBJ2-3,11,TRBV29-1,CSGDALDTQYF
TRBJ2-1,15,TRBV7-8,CASSLESGSLYEQFF
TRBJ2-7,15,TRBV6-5,CASSYSGDSTYEQYF
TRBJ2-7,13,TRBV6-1,CASSVGTAYEQYF